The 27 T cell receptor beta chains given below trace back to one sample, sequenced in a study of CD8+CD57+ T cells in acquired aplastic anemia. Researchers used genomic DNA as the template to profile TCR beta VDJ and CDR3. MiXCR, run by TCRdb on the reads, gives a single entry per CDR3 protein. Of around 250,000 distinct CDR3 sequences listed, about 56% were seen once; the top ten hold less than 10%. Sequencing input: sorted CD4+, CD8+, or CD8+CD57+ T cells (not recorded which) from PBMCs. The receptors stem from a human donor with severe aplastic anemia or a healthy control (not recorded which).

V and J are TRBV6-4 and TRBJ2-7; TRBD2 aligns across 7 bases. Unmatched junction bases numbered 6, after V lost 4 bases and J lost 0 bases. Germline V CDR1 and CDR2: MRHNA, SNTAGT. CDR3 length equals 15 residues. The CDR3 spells CASSVRASGSYEQYF. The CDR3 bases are TGTGCCAGCAGTGTAAGGGCTAGCGGCTCCTACGAGCAGTACTTC.

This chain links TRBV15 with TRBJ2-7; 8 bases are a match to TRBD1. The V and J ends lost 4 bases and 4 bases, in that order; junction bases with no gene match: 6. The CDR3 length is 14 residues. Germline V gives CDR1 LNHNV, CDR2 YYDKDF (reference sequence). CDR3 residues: CATSTSTGAYEQYF. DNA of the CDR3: TGTGCCACCAGCACATCGACAGGGGCTTACGAGCAGTACTTC. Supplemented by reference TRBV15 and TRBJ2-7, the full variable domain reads DAMVIQNPRYQVTQFGKPVTLSCSQTLNHNVMYWYQQKSSQAPKLLFHYYDKDFNNEADTPDNFQSRRPNTSFCFLDIRSPGLGDTAMYLCATSTSTGAYEQYFGPGTRLTVT.

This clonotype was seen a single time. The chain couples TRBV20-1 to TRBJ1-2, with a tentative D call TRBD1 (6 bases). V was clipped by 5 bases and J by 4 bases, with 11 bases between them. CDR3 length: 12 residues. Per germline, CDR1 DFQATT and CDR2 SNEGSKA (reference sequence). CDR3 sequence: CSAGGTAYGYTF. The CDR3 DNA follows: TGCAGTGCTGGGGGCACAGCCTATGGCTACACCTTC.

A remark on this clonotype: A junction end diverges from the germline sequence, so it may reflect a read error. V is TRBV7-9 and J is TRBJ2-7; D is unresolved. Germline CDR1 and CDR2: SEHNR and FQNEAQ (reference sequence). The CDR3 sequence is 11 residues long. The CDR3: CGSSNFYEQYF. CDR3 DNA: TGTGGCAGCAGCAACTTCTACGAGCAGTACTTC.

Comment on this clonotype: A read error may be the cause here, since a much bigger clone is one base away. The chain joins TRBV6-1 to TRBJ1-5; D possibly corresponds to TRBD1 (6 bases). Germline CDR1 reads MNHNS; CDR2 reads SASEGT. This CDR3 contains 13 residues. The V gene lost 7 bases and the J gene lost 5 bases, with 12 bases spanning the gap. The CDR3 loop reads CASNDRRDQPQHF. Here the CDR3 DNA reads TGTGCCAGCAACGACAGGAGGGATCAGCCCCAGCATTTT.

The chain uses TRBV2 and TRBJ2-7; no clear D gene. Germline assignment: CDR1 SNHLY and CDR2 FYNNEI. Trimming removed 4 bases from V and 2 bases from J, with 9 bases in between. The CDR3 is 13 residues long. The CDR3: CASSGGSAYEQYF. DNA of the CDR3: TGTGCCAGCAGTGGGGGTTCCGCCTACGAGCAGTACTTC.

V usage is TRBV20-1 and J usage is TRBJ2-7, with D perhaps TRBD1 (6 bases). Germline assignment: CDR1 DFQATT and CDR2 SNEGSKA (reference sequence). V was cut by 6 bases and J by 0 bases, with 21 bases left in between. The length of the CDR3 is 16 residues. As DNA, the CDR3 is TGCAGTGCCAGTGGCCGGCACACAGGGAACTCCTACGAGCAGTACTTC. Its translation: CSASGRHTGNSYEQYF.

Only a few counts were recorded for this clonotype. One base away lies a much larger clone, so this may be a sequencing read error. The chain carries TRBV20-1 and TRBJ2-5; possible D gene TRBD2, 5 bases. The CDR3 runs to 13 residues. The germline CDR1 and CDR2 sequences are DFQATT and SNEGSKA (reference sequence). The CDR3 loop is CSAMDPPRETRYF. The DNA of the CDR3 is TGCAGTGCTATGGACCCGCCTAGGGAGACCCGGTACTTC.

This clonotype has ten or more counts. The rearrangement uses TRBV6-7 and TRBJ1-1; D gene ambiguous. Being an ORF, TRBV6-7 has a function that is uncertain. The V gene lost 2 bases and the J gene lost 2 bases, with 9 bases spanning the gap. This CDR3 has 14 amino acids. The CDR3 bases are TGTGCCAGCAGTTACGGGGATCCTAACACTGAAGCTTTCTTT. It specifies CASSYGDPNTEAFF.

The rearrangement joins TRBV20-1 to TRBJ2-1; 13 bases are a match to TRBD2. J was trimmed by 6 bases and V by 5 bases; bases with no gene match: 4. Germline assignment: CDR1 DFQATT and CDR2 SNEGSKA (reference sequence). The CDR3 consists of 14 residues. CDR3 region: CSAEGLAGSNEQFF. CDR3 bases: TGCAGTGCTGAGGGACTAGCGGGAAGCAATGAGCAGTTCTTC.

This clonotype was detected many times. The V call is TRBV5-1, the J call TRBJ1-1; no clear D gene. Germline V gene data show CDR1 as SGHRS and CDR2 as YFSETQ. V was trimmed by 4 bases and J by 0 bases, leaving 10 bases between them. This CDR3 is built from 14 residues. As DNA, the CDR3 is TGCGCCAGCAGCCCTGCTGGTATGAACACTGAAGCTTTCTTT. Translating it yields CASSPAGMNTEAFF. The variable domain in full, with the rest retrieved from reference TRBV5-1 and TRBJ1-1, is KAGVTQTPRYLIKTRGQQVTLSCSPISGHRSVSWYQQTPGQGLQFLFEYFSETQRNKGNFPGRFSGRQFSNSRSEMNVSTLELGDSALYLCASSPAGMNTEAFFGQGTRLTVV.

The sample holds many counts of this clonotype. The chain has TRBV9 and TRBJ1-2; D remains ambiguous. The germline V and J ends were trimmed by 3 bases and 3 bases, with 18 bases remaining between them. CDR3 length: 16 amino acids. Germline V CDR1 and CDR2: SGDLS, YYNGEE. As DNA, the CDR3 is TGTGCCAGCAGCGAAAGAGCACGACCCCGAGACTATGGCTACACCTTC. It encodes CASSERARPRDYGYTF.

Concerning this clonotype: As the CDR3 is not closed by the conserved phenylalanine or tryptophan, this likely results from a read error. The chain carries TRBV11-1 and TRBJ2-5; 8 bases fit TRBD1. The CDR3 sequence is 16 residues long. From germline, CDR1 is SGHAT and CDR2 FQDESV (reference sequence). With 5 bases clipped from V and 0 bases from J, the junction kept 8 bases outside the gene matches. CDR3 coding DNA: TGTGCCAGCAGCACTCGACAGGGGTCGTACCAAGAGACCCAGTACCTC. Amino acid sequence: CASSTRQGSYQETQYL.

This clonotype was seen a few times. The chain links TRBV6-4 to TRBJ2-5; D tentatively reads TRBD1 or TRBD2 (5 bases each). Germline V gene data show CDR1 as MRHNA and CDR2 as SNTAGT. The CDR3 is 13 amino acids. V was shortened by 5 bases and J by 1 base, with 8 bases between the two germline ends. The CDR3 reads CASSSGPQETQYF. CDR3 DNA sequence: TGTGCCAGCAGTTCGGGGCCCCAAGAGACCCAGTACTTC.

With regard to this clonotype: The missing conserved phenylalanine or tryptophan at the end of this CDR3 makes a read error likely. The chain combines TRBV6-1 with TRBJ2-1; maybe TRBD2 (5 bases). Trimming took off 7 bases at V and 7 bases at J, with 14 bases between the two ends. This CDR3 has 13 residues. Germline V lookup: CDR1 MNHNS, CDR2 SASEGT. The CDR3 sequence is CASTAGVRNEQFL. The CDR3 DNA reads TGTGCCAGCACCGCCGGGGTTAGGAATGAGCAGTTCCTC.

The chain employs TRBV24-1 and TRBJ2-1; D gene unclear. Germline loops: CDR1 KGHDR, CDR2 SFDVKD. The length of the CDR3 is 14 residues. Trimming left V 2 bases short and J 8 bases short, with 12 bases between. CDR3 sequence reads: CATSDSQPPDEQFF. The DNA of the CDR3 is TGTGCCACCAGTGATTCCCAACCCCCTGATGAGCAGTTCTTC.

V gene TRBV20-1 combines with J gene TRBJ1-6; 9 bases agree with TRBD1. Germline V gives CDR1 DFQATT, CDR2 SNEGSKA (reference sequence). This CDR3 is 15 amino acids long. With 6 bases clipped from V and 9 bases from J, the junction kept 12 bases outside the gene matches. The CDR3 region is CSASSTGTGLSPLHF. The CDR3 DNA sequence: TGCAGTGCCAGTAGTACGGGGACAGGGCTTTCACCCCTCCACTTT.

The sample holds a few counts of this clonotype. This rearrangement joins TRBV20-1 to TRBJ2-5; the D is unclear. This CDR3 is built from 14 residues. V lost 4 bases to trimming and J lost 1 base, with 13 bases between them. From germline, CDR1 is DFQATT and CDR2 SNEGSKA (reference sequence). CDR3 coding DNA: TGCAGTGCTAATGACGGACGGGCCCAAGAGACCCAGTACTTC. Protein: CSANDGRAQETQYF.

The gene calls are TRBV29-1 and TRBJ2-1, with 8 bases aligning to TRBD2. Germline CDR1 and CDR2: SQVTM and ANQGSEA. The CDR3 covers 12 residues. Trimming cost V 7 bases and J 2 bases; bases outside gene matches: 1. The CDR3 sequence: CSGSGAYNEQFF. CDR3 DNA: TGCAGCGGTAGCGGGGCCTACAATGAGCAGTTCTTC.

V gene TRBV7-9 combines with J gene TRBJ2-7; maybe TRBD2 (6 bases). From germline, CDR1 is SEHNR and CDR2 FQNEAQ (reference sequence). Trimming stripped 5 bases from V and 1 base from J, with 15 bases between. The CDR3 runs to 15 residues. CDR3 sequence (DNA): TGTGCCAGCAGCCCCCCTGGGACTGGATCCTACGAGCAGTACTTC. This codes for CASSPPGTGSYEQYF.

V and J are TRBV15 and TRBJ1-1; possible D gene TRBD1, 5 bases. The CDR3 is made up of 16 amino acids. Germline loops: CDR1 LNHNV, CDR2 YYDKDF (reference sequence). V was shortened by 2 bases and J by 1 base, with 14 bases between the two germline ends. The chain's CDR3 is CATSRSPTVANTEAFF. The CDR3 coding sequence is TGTGCCACCAGCAGATCCCCGACAGTTGCGAACACTGAAGCTTTCTTT. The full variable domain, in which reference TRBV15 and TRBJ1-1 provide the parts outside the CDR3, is DAMVIQNPRYQVTQFGKPVTLSCSQTLNHNVMYWYQQKSSQAPKLLFHYYDKDFNNEADTPDNFQSRRPNTSFCFLDIRSPGLGDTAMYLCATSRSPTVANTEAFFGQGTRLTVV.

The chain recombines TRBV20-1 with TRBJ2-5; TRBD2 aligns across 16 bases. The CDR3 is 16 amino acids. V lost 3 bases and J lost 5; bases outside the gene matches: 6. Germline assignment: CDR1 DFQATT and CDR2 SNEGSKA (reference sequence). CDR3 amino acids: CSARPGTSGGGETQYF. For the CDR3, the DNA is TGCAGTGCTAGGCCCGGGACTAGCGGGGGGGGGGAGACCCAGTACTTC.

The CDR3 region has the DNA TGTGCCAGCAGCCATGAGACGGGGTCCTCCTACGAGCAGTACTTC. As protein: CASSHETGSSYEQYF. This chain links TRBV7-2 with TRBJ2-7, with D maybe TRBD2 (5 bases). V was clipped by 5 bases and J by 0 bases, with 14 bases between them. CDR1 is SGHTA and CDR2 is FQGNSA in the germline V gene. CDR3 size: 15 residues.

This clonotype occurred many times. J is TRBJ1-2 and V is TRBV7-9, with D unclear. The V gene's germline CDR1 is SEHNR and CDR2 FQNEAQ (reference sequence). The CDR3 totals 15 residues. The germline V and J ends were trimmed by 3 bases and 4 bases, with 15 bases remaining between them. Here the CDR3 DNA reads TGTGCCAGCAGCTTCTTCGCACACATGACCTATGGCTACACCTTC. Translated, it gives CASSFFAHMTYGYTF.

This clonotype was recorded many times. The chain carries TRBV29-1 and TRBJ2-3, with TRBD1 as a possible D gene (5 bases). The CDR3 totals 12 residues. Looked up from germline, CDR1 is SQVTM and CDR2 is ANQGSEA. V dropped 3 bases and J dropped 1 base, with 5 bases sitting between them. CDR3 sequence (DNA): TGCAGCGTTGAGACAGGCACAGATACGCAGTATTTT. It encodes CSVETGTDTQYF.

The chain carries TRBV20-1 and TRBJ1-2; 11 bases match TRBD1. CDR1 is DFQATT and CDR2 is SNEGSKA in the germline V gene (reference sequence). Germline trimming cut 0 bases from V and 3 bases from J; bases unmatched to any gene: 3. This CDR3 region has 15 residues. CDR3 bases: TGCAGTGCTAGAGATCAGGGACAGGGGGACTATGGCTACACCTTC. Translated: CSARDQGQGDYGYTF.

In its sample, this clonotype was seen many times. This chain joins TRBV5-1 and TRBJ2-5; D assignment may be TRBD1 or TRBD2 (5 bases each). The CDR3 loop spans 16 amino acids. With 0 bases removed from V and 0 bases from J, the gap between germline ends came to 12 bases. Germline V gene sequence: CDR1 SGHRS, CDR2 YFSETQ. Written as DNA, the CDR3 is TGCGCCAGCAGCTTGGGGGGACCAGAGTACCAAGAGACCCAGTACTTC. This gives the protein CASSLGGPEYQETQYF.